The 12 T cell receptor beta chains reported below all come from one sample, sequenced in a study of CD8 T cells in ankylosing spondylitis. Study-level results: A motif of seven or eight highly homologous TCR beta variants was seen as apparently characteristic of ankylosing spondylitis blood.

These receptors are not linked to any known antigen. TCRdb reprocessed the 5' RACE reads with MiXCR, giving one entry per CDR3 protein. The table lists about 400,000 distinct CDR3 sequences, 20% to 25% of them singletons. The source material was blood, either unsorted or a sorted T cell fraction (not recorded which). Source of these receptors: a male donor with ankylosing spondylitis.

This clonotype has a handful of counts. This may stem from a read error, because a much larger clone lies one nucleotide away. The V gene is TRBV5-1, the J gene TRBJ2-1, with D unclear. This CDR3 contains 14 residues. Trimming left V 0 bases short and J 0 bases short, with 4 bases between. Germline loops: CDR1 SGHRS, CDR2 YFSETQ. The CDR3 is CASSLVVSYNEQFF. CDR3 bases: TGCGCCAGCAGCTTGGTTGTCTCCTACAATGAGCAGTTCTTC.

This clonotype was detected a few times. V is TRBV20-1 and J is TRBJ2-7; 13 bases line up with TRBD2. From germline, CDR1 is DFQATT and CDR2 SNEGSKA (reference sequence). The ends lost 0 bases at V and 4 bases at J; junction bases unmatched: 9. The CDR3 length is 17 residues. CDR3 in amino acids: CSARDLRTSGSSYEQYF. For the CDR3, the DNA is TGCAGTGCTAGAGATCTCCGGACTAGCGGGAGCTCTTACGAGCAGTACTTC.

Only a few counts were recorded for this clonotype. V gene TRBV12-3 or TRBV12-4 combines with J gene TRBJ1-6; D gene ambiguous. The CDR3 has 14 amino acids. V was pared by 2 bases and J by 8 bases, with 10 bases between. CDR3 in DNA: TGTGCCAGCAGTTTAACCGGGAGGGATTCACCCCTCCACTTT. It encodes CASSLTGRDSPLHF.

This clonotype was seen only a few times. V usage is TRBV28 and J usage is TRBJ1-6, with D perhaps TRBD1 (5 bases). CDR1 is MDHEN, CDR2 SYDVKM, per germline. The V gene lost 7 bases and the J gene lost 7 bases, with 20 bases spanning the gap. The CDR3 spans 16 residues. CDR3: CASTPGGGTGNSPLHF. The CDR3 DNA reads TGTGCCAGCACCCCGGGCGGCGGGACGGGGAATTCACCCCTCCACTTT.

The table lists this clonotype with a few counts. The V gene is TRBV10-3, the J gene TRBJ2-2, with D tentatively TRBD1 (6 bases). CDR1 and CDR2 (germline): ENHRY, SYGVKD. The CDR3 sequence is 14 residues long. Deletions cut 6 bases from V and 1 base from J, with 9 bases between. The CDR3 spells CAIRSGENTGELFF. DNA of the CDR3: TGTGCCATCAGGTCAGGGGAGAACACCGGGGAGCTGTTTTTT.

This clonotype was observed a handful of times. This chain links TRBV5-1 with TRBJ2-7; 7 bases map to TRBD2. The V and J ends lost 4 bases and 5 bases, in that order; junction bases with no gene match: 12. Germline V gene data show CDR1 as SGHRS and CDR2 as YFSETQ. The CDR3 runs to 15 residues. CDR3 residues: CASSPTGGRTHEQYF. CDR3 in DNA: TGCGCCAGCAGCCCCACGGGAGGCCGTACCCACGAGCAGTACTTC. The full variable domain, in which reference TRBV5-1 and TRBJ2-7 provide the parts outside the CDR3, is KAGVTQTPRYLIKTRGQQVTLSCSPISGHRSVSWYQQTPGQGLQFLFEYFSETQRNKGNFPGRFSGRQFSNSRSEMNVSTLELGDSALYLCASSPTGGRTHEQYFGPGTRLTVT.

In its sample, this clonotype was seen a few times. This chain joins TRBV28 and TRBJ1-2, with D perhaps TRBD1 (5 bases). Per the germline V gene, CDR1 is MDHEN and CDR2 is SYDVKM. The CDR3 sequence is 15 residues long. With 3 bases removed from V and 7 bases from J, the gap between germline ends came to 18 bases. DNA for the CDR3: TGTGCCAGCAGTTTCCCCGGGACGGTTCTTGTTGGCTACACCTTC. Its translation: CASSFPGTVLVGYTF.

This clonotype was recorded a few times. The CDR3 loop reads CANRPGGGRPHEQYF. The DNA of the CDR3 is TGTGCCAACCGTCCCGGAGGCGGGAGACCCCACGAGCAGTACTTC. The chain uses TRBV2 and TRBJ2-7; 7 nucleotides agree with TRBD2. Trimming at V came to 10 bases and at J to 5 bases, leaving 17 bases not matched to a gene. This CDR3 comprises 15 residues. Germline-derived CDR1 and CDR2 are SNHLY and FYNNEI. Using reference TRBV2 and TRBJ2-7 for the parts outside the CDR3, the full variable domain is EPEVTQTPSHQVTQMGQEVILRCVPISNHLYFYWYRQILGQKVEFLVSFYNNEISEKSEIFDDQFSVERPDGSNFTLKIRSTKLEDSAMYFCANRPGGGRPHEQYFGPGTRLTVT.

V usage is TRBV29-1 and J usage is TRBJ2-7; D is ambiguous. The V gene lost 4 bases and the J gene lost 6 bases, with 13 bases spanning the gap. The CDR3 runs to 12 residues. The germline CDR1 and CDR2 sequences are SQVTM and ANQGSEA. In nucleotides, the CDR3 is TGCAGCGTTGGAAATAGATTTGGCGAGCAGTACTTC. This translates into CSVGNRFGEQYF.

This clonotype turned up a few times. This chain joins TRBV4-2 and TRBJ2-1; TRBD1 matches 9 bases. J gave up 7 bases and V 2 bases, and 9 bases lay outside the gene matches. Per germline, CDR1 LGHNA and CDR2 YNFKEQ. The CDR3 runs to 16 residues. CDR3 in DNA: TGTGCCAGCAGCCAATCCGACAGGGGGTTTTGGAATGAGCAGTTCTTC. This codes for CASSQSDRGFWNEQFF.

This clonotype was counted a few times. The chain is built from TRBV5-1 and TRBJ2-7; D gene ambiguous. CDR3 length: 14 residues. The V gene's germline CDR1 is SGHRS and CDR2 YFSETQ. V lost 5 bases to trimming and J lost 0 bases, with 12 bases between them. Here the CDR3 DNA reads TGCGCCAGCAGTACTTTGCAGAGCTCCTACGAGCAGTACTTC. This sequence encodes CASSTLQSSYEQYF.

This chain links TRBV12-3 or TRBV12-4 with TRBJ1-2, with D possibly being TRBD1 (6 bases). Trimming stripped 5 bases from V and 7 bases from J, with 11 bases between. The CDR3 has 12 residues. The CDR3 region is CASSAGVSGYTF. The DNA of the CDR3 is TGTGCCAGCAGTGCAGGGGTTAGTGGCTACACCTTC.